A single sample gave rise to the 11 T cell receptor beta chains below, sequenced in a study of cytomegalovirus exposure and HLA in healthy donors. PCR primers comprised 60 Vbeta and 13 Jbeta primers. Produced via immunoSEQ multiplex PCR; TCRdb's table is partial and in-frame only. Of more than 75,000 clones listed, 74% are singletons. Specimen: PBMCs. These receptors were collected from a woman in her forties or fifties in good health and CMV-seropositive.

The V call is TRBV7-9, the J call TRBJ2-3; a possible D gene is TRBD1 (6 bases). This CDR3 has 15 amino acids. With 5 bases removed from V and 0 bases from J, the gap between germline ends came to 12 bases. Germline values: CDR1 SEHNR, CDR2 FQNEAQ (reference sequence). CDR3 protein: CASSGARGSTDTQYF. The DNA for the CDR3 is TGTGCCAGCAGCGGAGCGAGGGGGAGCACAGATACGCAGTATTTT.

The rearrangement joins TRBV27 to TRBJ2-2; maybe TRBD1 (6 bases). Germline V gene sequence: CDR1 MNHEY, CDR2 SMNVEV (reference sequence). With 6 bases removed from V and 5 bases from J, the gap between germline ends came to 13 bases. CDR3 length equals 14 residues. CDR3 region: CASRSGGQTGELFF. In DNA form, the CDR3 reads TGTGCCAGCAGATCGGGCGGACAGACCGGGGAGCTGTTTTTT.

The gene calls are TRBV2 and TRBJ2-7, with TRBD2 matching 10 bases. Losses at the gene ends were 5 bases for V and 4 bases for J; bases not matched to a gene: 5. CDR3 length: 14 residues. Germline CDR1 and CDR2: SNHLY and FYNNEI. This chain's CDR3 is CASSTSGNPYEQYF. In DNA form, the CDR3 reads TGTGCCAGCAGTACTAGCGGGAACCCATACGAGCAGTACTTC.

CDR3 sequence: CASTITGPGQPQHF. The CDR3 nucleotides read TGTGCCAGCACCATTACAGGGCCGGGTCAGCCCCAGCATTTT. V and J are TRBV28 and TRBJ1-5, with a tentative D call TRBD1 (6 bases). Per the germline V gene, CDR1 is MDHEN and CDR2 is SYDVKM. V lost 7 bases to trimming and J lost 6 bases, with 16 bases between them. This CDR3 has 14 amino acids.

This clone was seen a single time. The rearrangement links TRBV5-4 to TRBJ2-1; TRBD2 agrees at 9 bases. Germline lookup yields CDR1 SGHNT and CDR2 YYREEE (reference sequence). The CDR3 is 16 amino acids. The V segment lost 2 bases and the J segment 2 bases; nucleotides outside the gene matches: 5. CDR3 sequence (DNA): TGTGCCAGCAGCTTTGGCGGGAGGGGGGCCTACAATGAGCAGTTCTTC. It yields the protein CASSFGGRGAYNEQFF.

The chain employs TRBV25-1 and TRBJ2-1; 11 bases are shared with TRBD2. There are 14 residues in the CDR3. Germline-derived CDR1 and CDR2 are MGHDK and SYGVNS. V shed 6 bases and J 2 bases; nucleotides not matched to a gene: 0. The CDR3 DNA follows: TGTGCCAGCAGGGGACTAGCGGCCTACAATGAGCAGTTCTTC. It specifies CASRGLAAYNEQFF.

This chain joins TRBV29-1 and TRBJ1-1; 8 nucleotides line up with TRBD1. Germline CDR1 is SQVTM and CDR2 is ANQGSEA. The V segment lost 6 bases and the J segment 5 bases; nucleotides outside the gene matches: 11. CDR3 size: 14 residues. The CDR3 sequence: CSVGQDRVKTEAFF. The CDR3 coding sequence is TGCAGCGTCGGTCAGGACAGGGTAAAAACTGAAGCTTTCTTT.

The chain links TRBV6-6 to TRBJ1-2; D gene unclear. Trimming shortened V by 11 bases and J by 8 bases, and 12 bases separated the two germline ends. Germline V gene data show CDR1 as MNHNY and CDR2 as SVGAGI (reference sequence). The CDR3 length is 10 residues. The CDR3 reads CAVGQKGYTF. The CDR3 DNA sequence: TGTGCCGTTGGGCAAAAGGGCTACACCTTC.

The chain uses TRBV10-1 and TRBJ2-1; D may be TRBD2 (6 bases). The germline CDR1 and CDR2 sequences are WNHNN and SYGVQD (reference sequence). V was pared by 5 bases and J by 0 bases, with 11 bases between. The CDR3 runs 15 residues. CDR3 loop: CASSTAGSSYNEQFF. CDR3 bases: TGCGCCAGCAGTACCGCCGGGAGCTCCTACAATGAGCAGTTCTTC.

In this sample, this clone turned up a few times. V gene TRBV5-1 combines with J gene TRBJ2-7, with a tentative D call TRBD1 (6 bases). The germline gives CDR1 SGHRS, CDR2 YFSETQ. The CDR3 is 12 residues long. Trimming pared 1 base from V and 7 bases from J, leaving 9 bases between. Here the CDR3 reads CASSLNRDEQYF. In nucleotides, the CDR3 is TGCGCCAGCAGCTTGAACAGGGATGAGCAGTACTTC.

This chain connects TRBV7-8 to TRBJ2-3, with 11 bases aligning to TRBD2. Per the germline V gene, CDR1 is SGHVS and CDR2 is FQNEAQ. J was trimmed by 11 bases and V by 5 bases; bases with no gene match: 6. CDR3 length equals 13 residues. DNA for the CDR3: TGTGCCAGCAGCCCGGGACTAGCGGATTTGCAGTATTTT. Translated: CASSPGLADLQYF.